The sequence of this T cell receptor beta chain was determined in a study of cytomegalovirus exposure and HLA in healthy donors. Points from the study as a whole: Earlier analysis looked at TCR beta V segments, and most were productive about 87% or about 30% of the time. V- and J-gene trimming in TCR beta was tied to a missense DCLRE1C variant by an analysis performed later.

As to this clone: Its antigen remains unidentified.

Germline V gene sequence: CDR1 LGHNA, CDR2 YNFKEQ. V gave up 0 bases and J gave up 1 base, with 13 bases separating them. The CDR3 is 17 amino acids. With 60 Vbeta and 13 Jbeta primers, the PCR was carried out. Profiling relied on immunoSEQ multiplex PCR, and the TCRdb table lists in-frame clones only, not all of them. The record lists around 140,000 clones, of which the ten most abundant hold 1.5% to 1.9%. The TCR sequence derives from a woman aged 40 to 55 in good health and CMV-seronegative. The sequencing sample was made of PBMCs. The gene calls are TRBV4-2 and TRBJ1-3; D is uncertain. This CDR3 reads CASSQEGRSHSGNTIYF. In DNA form, the CDR3 reads TGTGCCAGCAGCCAAGAGGGGAGGTCACATTCTGGAAACACCATATATTTT.